The clone carrying this T cell receptor (beta chain) was seen many times. Antigen specificity is unknown. The data originate from a study of response to subunit inactivated influenza vaccine. Findings and limits, study-wide: That few new T cells are recruited by each seasonal influenza vaccination was the authors' suggestion.

TCRdb re-called the RT-PCR reads with MiXCR, one entry per CDR3 protein. This sample has 600,000 to 850,000 distinct CDR3 sequences, with roughly 15% found just once. The length of the CDR3 is 15 residues. Germline CDR1 is SGHTA and CDR2 is FQGNSA. V was pared by 5 bases and J by 7 bases, with 8 bases of the junction left unmatched. The TCR originated in a man aged 50 to 59 who received an inactivated influenza vaccine. Sequenced here: PBMCs from blood, sampled approximately 15 days before vaccination. This rearrangement joins TRBV7-2 to TRBJ1-6, with 7 bases that match TRBD1. CDR3 loop: CASSPRQGSNSPLHF. The CDR3 DNA reads as TGTGCCAGCAGCCCGCGACAGGGTTCCAATTCACCCCTCCACTTT. Complete variable domain (other parts from reference TRBV7-2 and TRBJ1-6): GAGVSQSPSNKVTEKGKDVELRCDPISGHTALYWYRQSLGQGLEFLIYFQGNSAPDKSGLPSDRFSAERTGGSVSTLTIQRTQQEDSAVYLCASSPRQGSNSPLHFGNGTRLTVT.